The 27 T cell receptor beta chains presented below share a single source sample, sequenced in a study of beta chain features in type 1 diabetes. Study-wide results and limits: When Type 1 diabetes patients were examined, their TCRB CDR3s proved moderately but significantly shorter in all four CD4+ subsets.

The antigens of these receptors remain unknown. All of the isolated RNA was reverse transcribed, so expressed TCRB transcripts were sequenced. The table came from immunoSEQ multiplex PCR; TCRdb's copy has only in-frame clones and leaves some out. The table records approximately 240,000 clones, around 16% of them present only once. The sample was naive CD4+ T cells from blood. Source of these receptors: a man aged 30-40 years with type 1 diabetes.

This clone was seen more than once but under ten times. The chain carries TRBV29-1 and TRBJ2-7, with 13 bases identical to TRBD2. The CDR3 consists of 12 residues. J lost 12 bases, V lost 7 bases, and 9 bases had no gene match. Germline V gene sequence: CDR1 SQVTM, CDR2 ANQGSEA. In nucleotides, the CDR3 is TGCAGCGCCTGGACTAGCGGGAGTGGTCGGTACTTC. This gives the protein CSAWTSGSGRYF.

This clone was seen more than once but under ten times. The chain carries TRBV4-1 and TRBJ1-1; D remains unclear. The CDR3 length is 15 residues. Trimming left V 0 bases short and J 1 base short, with 9 bases between. Germline values: CDR1 MGHRA, CDR2 YSYEKL. The CDR3 spells CASSQESSGNTEAFF. CDR3 coding DNA: TGCGCCAGCAGCCAAGAATCGTCGGGGAACACTGAAGCTTTCTTT.

This clone was seen only a few times. V and J are TRBV25-1 and TRBJ2-7; possible D gene TRBD1, 7 bases. Between the trimmed V and J ends, which lost 4 bases and 3 bases, there was a span of 10 bases. CDR1 and CDR2 (germline): MGHDK, SYGVNS. This CDR3 has 13 residues. CDR3 region: CASSGGTDYEQYF. The CDR3 nucleotides are TGTGCCAGCAGTGGCGGGACAGACTACGAGCAGTACTTC.

This clone appeared a few times. This rearrangement joins TRBV27 to TRBJ1-2; D is ambiguous. Germline CDR1 is MNHEY and CDR2 is SMNVEV (reference sequence). CDR3 length: 14 residues. V lost 1 base to trimming and J lost 4 bases, with 10 bases between them. CDR3 residues: CASSLLALGYGYTF. The CDR3 DNA follows: TGTGCCAGCAGTTTATTAGCCCTCGGCTATGGCTACACCTTC.

This clone has only a few counts. The chain carries TRBV29-1 and TRBJ2-4, with TRBD1 matching 7 bases. The J segment lost 5 bases and the V segment lost 4 bases, leaving 2 bases of the junction unmatched. This CDR3 spans 12 amino acids. Per germline, CDR1 SQVTM and CDR2 ANQGSEA. In DNA form, the CDR3 reads TGCAGCGTTGGACAGGGCCAAAACATTCAGTACTTC. Protein product: CSVGQGQNIQYF.

V and J are TRBV29-1 and TRBJ1-1; D call uncertain. The length of the CDR3 is 10 residues. Germline V gene data show CDR1 as SQVTM and CDR2 as ANQGSEA. Trimming pared 7 bases from V and 5 bases from J, leaving 8 bases between. CDR3 nucleotide sequence: TGCAGCGCTCGATTAACTGAAGCTTTCTTT. This encodes CSARLTEAFF.

The rearrangement joins TRBV7-8 to TRBJ2-1; possible D gene TRBD2, 5 bases. With 1 base removed from V and 5 bases from J, the gap between germline ends came to 12 bases. The germline V gene has CDR1 SGHVS and CDR2 FQNEAQ. This CDR3 comprises 15 residues. The CDR3 DNA reads TGTGCCAGCAGCTTAGGAGCGGCCATGAACAATGAGCAGTTCTTC. Its protein is CASSLGAAMNNEQFF.

This sequence joins TRBV7-2 and TRBJ2-3; no firm D call. Looked up from germline, CDR1 is SGHTA and CDR2 is FQGNSA. The V gene lost 5 bases and the J gene lost 1 base, with 10 bases spanning the gap. This CDR3 spans 14 amino acids. In DNA, the CDR3 is TGTGCCAGCAGCCCCGGATGGGGCACAGATACGCAGTATTTT. Translation: CASSPGWGTDTQYF.

V and J are TRBV30 and TRBJ2-5; D gene ambiguous. The V end lost 4 bases, the J end lost 3 bases, and 12 bases lay between the germline ends. Germline V CDR1 and CDR2: GTSNPN, SVGIG (reference sequence). CDR3 length: 13 amino acids. CDR3 residues: CAWIPTSKETQYF. The DNA of the CDR3 is TGTGCCTGGATTCCCACAAGTAAAGAGACCCAGTACTTC.

This clone was observed a few times. The chain recombines TRBV5-4 with TRBJ1-1; possibly TRBD1 for D (5 bases). This CDR3 spans 15 amino acids. Trimming cost V 1 base and J 1 base, with 11 bases left between them. The germline V gene has CDR1 SGHNT and CDR2 YYREEE (reference sequence). Written as DNA, the CDR3 is TGTGCCAGCAGCTTGAATCGTGGGGCGAACACTGAAGCTTTCTTT. Translating gives CASSLNRGANTEAFF.

This clone was seen a handful of times. The CDR3 loop reads CAWSTMNNEQFF. In nucleotides, the CDR3 is TGTGCCTGGAGTACCATGAACAATGAGCAGTTCTTC. V is TRBV30 and J is TRBJ2-1, with D unresolved. Trimming removed 2 bases from V and 5 bases from J, with 7 bases in between. The CDR3 runs 12 residues. Germline CDR1 and CDR2: GTSNPN and SVGIG (reference sequence).

The chain links TRBV20-1 to TRBJ2-1; TRBD2 is a possible D gene (5 bases). There are 11 residues in the CDR3. Germline V gives CDR1 DFQATT, CDR2 SNEGSKA (reference sequence). Trimming took off 2 bases at V and 7 bases at J, with 6 bases between the two ends. DNA for the CDR3: TGCAGTGCTAGATGGGAGAATGAGCAGTTCTTC. It codes for CSARWENEQFF.

The chain employs TRBV9 and TRBJ1-2; D unresolved. The V end was cut by 0 bases, the J end by 2 bases, with 11 bases between. This CDR3 has 15 amino acids. Germline CDR1 reads SGDLS; CDR2 reads YYNGEE. CDR3 coding DNA: TGTGCCAGCAGCGTAGGGGTATCGGAGAACTATGGCTACACCTTC. It translates to CASSVGVSENYGYTF.

The CDR3 reads CASSLSAGFNYGYTF. Written as DNA, the CDR3 is TGTGCCAGCAGTTTATCGGCAGGGTTTAACTATGGCTACACCTTC. This chain connects TRBV27 to TRBJ1-2, with D perhaps TRBD1 (5 bases). Trimming removed 0 bases from V and 1 base from J, with 9 bases in between. Per germline, CDR1 MNHEY and CDR2 SMNVEV (reference sequence). CDR3 length equals 15 residues.

This clone was seen a handful of times. The chain uses TRBV7-9 and TRBJ1-1, with D perhaps TRBD1 (5 bases). The germline V and J ends were trimmed by 5 bases and 3 bases, with 13 bases remaining between them. The germline V gene encodes CDR1 SEHNR and CDR2 FQNEAQ (reference sequence). This CDR3 region has 14 residues. This CDR3 is CASSLQGRDTEAFF. As DNA, the CDR3 is TGTGCCAGCAGCCTCCAGGGTAGGGACACTGAAGCTTTCTTT.

This clone was seen more than once but under ten times. This sample includes further DNA sequences coding for the same CDR3. The gene calls are TRBV7-9 and TRBJ1-4; 7 bases align to TRBD1. Germline trimming cut 6 bases from V and 7 bases from J; bases unmatched to any gene: 8. The germline CDR1 and CDR2 sequences are SEHNR and FQNEAQ (reference sequence). This CDR3 is 14 amino acids long. The CDR3 spells CASSLQGKGEKLFF. The CDR3 region has the DNA TGTGCCAGCAGTTTACAGGGGAAAGGTGAAAAACTGTTTTTT. Using reference TRBV7-9 and TRBJ1-4 for the parts outside the CDR3, the full variable domain is DTGVSQNPRHKITKRGQNVTFRCDPISEHNRLYWYRQTLGQGPEFLTYFQNEAQLEKSRLLSDRFSAERPKGSFSTLEIQRTEQGDSAMYLCASSLQGKGEKLFFGSGTQLSVL.

The chain employs TRBV6-5 and TRBJ2-7, with D perhaps matching TRBD1 or TRBD2 (5 bases each). The CDR3 sequence is 14 residues long. V was clipped by 2 bases and J by 3 bases, with 11 bases between them. The V gene's germline CDR1 is MNHEY and CDR2 SVGAGI. This chain's CDR3 is CASSYQRDGYEQYF. CDR3 nucleotide sequence: TGTGCCAGCAGTTACCAAAGGGACGGCTACGAGCAGTACTTC.

This clone was counted a few times. V gene TRBV29-1 combines with J gene TRBJ2-2; D remains ambiguous. This CDR3 has 11 amino acids. Germline V gene sequence: CDR1 SQVTM, CDR2 ANQGSEA. The V gene lost 4 bases and the J gene lost 5 bases, with 5 bases spanning the gap. CDR3 sequence reads: CSVVGTGELFF. The DNA of the CDR3 is TGCAGCGTTGTTGGAACCGGGGAGCTGTTTTTT.

This clone was seen a few times. This chain connects TRBV29-1 to TRBJ2-5; D possibly corresponds to TRBD1 (7 bases). V dropped 8 bases and J dropped 4 bases, with 20 bases sitting between them. Germline V gene sequence: CDR1 SQVTM, CDR2 ANQGSEA. The CDR3 runs to 14 residues. The CDR3 DNA reads TGCAGCACGGACAGGACGGCCGGGGGAGAGACCCAGTACTTC. Translating gives CSTDRTAGGETQYF.

V usage is TRBV29-1 and J usage is TRBJ2-7; TRBD2 might be the D (5 bases). Germline V gene sequence: CDR1 SQVTM, CDR2 ANQGSEA. Trimming pared 7 bases from V and 5 bases from J, leaving 12 bases between. The CDR3 contains 11 residues. CDR3 DNA: TGCAGCGGTGTCGGAGGCCACGAGCAGTACTTC. This translates into CSGVGGHEQYF.

This clone was seen only a few times. The chain recombines TRBV4-3 with TRBJ2-7; D could derive from TRBD1 or TRBD2 (5 bases each). V lost 0 bases and J lost 6, with 15 bases in between. CDR1 is LGHNA and CDR2 is YSLEER in the germline V gene. This CDR3 has 15 amino acids. The CDR3 DNA is TGCGCCAGCAGCCAAGACTCGGGACCGGCCGGCGAGCAGTACTTC. Its protein is CASSQDSGPAGEQYF.

The V and J genes are TRBV25-1 and TRBJ1-1; D is ambiguous. Germline V gene sequence: CDR1 MGHDK, CDR2 SYGVNS. The CDR3 extends over 13 amino acids. V lost 7 bases and J lost 5, with 14 bases in between. This CDR3 reads CASIARTATEAFF. CDR3 nucleotide sequence: TGTGCCAGCATAGCGAGGACCGCGACTGAAGCTTTCTTT.

This clone was seen a handful of times. The chain has TRBV25-1 and TRBJ2-1; the match to TRBD2 covers 12 bases. The CDR3 spans 13 residues. CDR1 is MGHDK and CDR2 is SYGVNS in the germline V gene. Trimming removed 6 bases from V and 8 bases from J; junction bases left unmatched: 2. The CDR3, as DNA: TGTGCCAGCAGCGCTAGCGGGAGGGATGAGCAGTTCTTC. Protein sequence: CASSASGRDEQFF.

This clone occurred a few times. A read error may produce the germline difference seen at one junction end. The chain combines TRBV7-7 with TRBJ2-5, with a possible D match to TRBD2 (5 bases). This CDR3 spans 16 amino acids. Germline values: CDR1 SSHAT, CDR2 FNYEAQ (reference sequence). Here the CDR3 DNA reads TGTGCTAGCAGCTTAGCGTTAGGAGGTTTGACGGAGACCCAGTACTTC. Amino acids: CASSLALGGLTETQYF.

This clone was counted a few times. V gene TRBV7-9 combines with J gene TRBJ1-2, with 9 bases aligning to TRBD1. CDR3 size: 15 residues. Looked up from germline, CDR1 is SEHNR and CDR2 is FQNEAQ (reference sequence). J gave up 5 bases and V 5 bases, and 9 bases lay outside the gene matches. The CDR3 DNA is TGTGCCAGCAGCCATGGACAGGGGATTAGATATGGCTACACCTTC. This encodes CASSHGQGIRYGYTF. Full variable domain (remainder filled in from reference TRBV7-9 and TRBJ1-2): DTGVSQNPRHKITKRGQNVTFRCDPISEHNRLYWYRQTLGQGPEFLTYFQNEAQLEKSRLLSDRFSAERPKGSFSTLEIQRTEQGDSAMYLCASSHGQGIRYGYTFGSGTRLTVV.

The rearrangement uses TRBV27 and TRBJ2-1; tentative D call: TRBD1 (6 bases). The CDR3 is 13 amino acids. CDR1 MNHEY and CDR2 SMNVEV come from the germline V gene (reference sequence). With 2 bases removed from V and 4 bases from J, the gap between germline ends came to 6 bases. As DNA, the CDR3 is TGTGCCAGCAGTTTAACAGGGTACAATGAGCAGTTCTTC. Amino acids: CASSLTGYNEQFF.

The gene calls are TRBV29-1 and TRBJ2-1; no reliable D call. CDR1 is SQVTM, CDR2 ANQGSEA, per germline. V lost 8 bases to trimming and J lost 7 bases, with 15 bases between them. There are 12 residues in the CDR3. CDR3: CSFGLLVNEQFF. In nucleotides, the CDR3 is TGCAGCTTCGGGCTACTGGTAAATGAGCAGTTCTTC.